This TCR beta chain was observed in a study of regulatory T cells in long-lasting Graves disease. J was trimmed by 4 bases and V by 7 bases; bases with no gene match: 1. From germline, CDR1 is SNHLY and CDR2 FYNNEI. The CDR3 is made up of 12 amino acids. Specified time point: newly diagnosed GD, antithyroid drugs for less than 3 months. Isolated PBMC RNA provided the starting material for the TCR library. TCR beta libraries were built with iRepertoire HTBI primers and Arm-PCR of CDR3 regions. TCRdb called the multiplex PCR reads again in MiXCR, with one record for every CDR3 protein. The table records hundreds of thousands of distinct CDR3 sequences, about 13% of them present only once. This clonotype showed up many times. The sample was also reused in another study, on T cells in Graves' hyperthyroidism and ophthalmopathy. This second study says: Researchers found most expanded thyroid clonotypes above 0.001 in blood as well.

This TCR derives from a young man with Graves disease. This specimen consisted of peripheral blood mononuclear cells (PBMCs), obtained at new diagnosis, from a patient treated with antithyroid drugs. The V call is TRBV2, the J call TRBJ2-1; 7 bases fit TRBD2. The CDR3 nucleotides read TGTGCCAGCATCGGGGGGTACAATGAGCAGTTCTTC. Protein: CASIGGYNEQFF.